This T cell receptor (beta chain) stems from a study of blood T cell repertoires in COVID-19. Concerning this clone: Relative to the germline gene, one junction end is altered; a read error may explain this.

Clones were read by immunoSEQ multiplex PCR, and TCRdb kept only the in-frame ones, dropping some. The sample carries some 260,000 clones, about 90% recorded once. The sequence derives from a woman aged 70 to 79 with COVID-19, enrolled during active disease. The sequenced sample consisted of peripheral blood.

CDR3 coding DNA: TGTGCTAGCAGCACCCTCGTCACCGGTTACAATGAGCAGTTCTTC. Encoded protein: CASSTLVTGYNEQFF. The genes are TRBV7-7 and TRBJ2-1; D gene unclear. The CDR3 loop spans 15 amino acids. Germline V CDR1 and CDR2: SSHAT, FNYEAQ (reference sequence).